A selection of T cell receptor beta chains follows, all from one sample in a study of T cell repertoires in cytomegalovirus infection. MiXCR, run by TCRdb on the reads, gives a single entry per CDR3 protein. Among about 260,000 distinct CDR3 sequences listed, around 13% were seen once. Sequenced input: PBMCs. These receptors all stem from a human donor in good health (CMV status not recorded). Some clones in this sample may be carry-over from other donors' samples. Both conserved end residues are part of each CDR3. The D gene is left open where the match is weak. Clone size, where shown, is once, few, many, or a class for clones that have expanded.

V	size	J	D	length	DNA	CDR3
TRBV7-9	many	TRBJ1-1	NA	15	TGTGCCAGCAAAGTTGGTTCGACAGTTAACACTGAAGCTTTCTTT	CASKVGSTVNTEAFF
TRBV29-1	few	TRBJ1-2	NA	13	TGCAGCGCTGTGCGGGAAGCTAACTATGGCTACACCTTC	CSAVREANYGYTF
TRBV28	many	TRBJ1-5	NA	15	TGTGCCAGCAGTTTAGGTTCCGTTGACAATCAGCCCCAGCATTTT	CASSLGSVDNQPQHF
TRBV7-2	many	TRBJ2-5	TRBD2	18	TGTGCCAGCAGCTTAGCTTATTGGTCTAGCGGGGCCCAAGAGACCCAGTACTTC	CASSLAYWSSGAQETQYF
TRBV5-4	few	TRBJ2-7	NA	13	TGTGCCAGCAGCTTGCCAGGGTACCACGAGCAGTACTTC	CASSLPGYHEQYF
TRBV6-6	few	TRBJ2-1	NA	12	TGTGCCAGCACTTCCAGCGGGAATGAGCAGTTCTTC	CASTSSGNEQFF
TRBV7-3	many	TRBJ2-2	NA	15	TGTGCCAGCAGCTTAATTGGACGGGGGACCGGGGAGCTGTTTTTT	CASSLIGRGTGELFF
TRBV2	NA	TRBJ2-2	NA	14	TGTGCCAGCAGTCCCAGGACGCACACCGGGGAGCTGTTTTTT	CASSPRTHTGELFF
TRBV7-8	many	TRBJ2-7	TRBD1	14	TGTGCCAGCAGCTCAGGGGGCGCGCACTACGAGCAGTACTTC	CASSSGGAHYEQYF
TRBV14	NA	TRBJ1-3	NA	14	TGTGCCAGCAGCCACGGACTGGCAGGAAACACCATATATTTT	CASSHGLAGNTIYF
TRBV29-1	NA	TRBJ2-5	TRBD2	14	TGCAGCGTTTACCACGACGGGCGGGAGAAGACCCAGTACTTC	CSVYHDGREKTQYF
TRBV7-8	NA	TRBJ1-4	TRBD1	17	TGTGCCAGCAGCTTGGCCGGGACAGCCTACTTAAGTGAAAAACTGTTTTTT	CASSLAGTAYLSEKLFF
TRBV6-2/TRBV6-3	NA	TRBJ2-7	TRBD2	15	TGTGCCAGTTACATTGGGACTAGCGGGAGCCACGAGCAGTACTTC	CASYIGTSGSHEQYF
TRBV12-3/TRBV12-4	NA	TRBJ1-2	NA	14	TGTGCCAGCAGCCATGGACTATCAAGTTATGGCTACACCTTC	CASSHGLSSYGYTF
TRBV3-1	few	TRBJ1-1	NA	17	TGTGCCAGCAGCCAACCTTTTATGAGGGAGGCGAACACTGAAGCTTTCTTT	CASSQPFMREANTEAFF
TRBV7-2	many	TRBJ2-5	TRBD2	16	TGTGCCAGCAGCTTAGAGAGGGCGGGAGGCACAGAGACCCAGTACTTC	CASSLERAGGTETQYF
TRBV20-1	few	TRBJ2-1	NA	15	TGCAGTGCTAGGGATCCGAGCGGAGAATACAATGAGCAGTTCTTC	CSARDPSGEYNEQFF
TRBV9	NA	TRBJ1-5	NA	14	TGTGCCAGCAGCGTAGACGCGGGCAATCAGCCCCAGCATTTT	CASSVDAGNQPQHF
TRBV27	many	TRBJ2-1	TRBD1	16	TGTGCCAGCGATATGGGGACAGGGTATCGGGGCAATGAGCAGTTCTTC	CASDMGTGYRGNEQFF
TRBV6-2/TRBV6-3	many	TRBJ2-1	NA	13	TGTGCCAGCAGTGAGCTAGGTTCCAATGAGCAGTTCTTC	CASSELGSNEQFF
TRBV9	NA	TRBJ2-7	NA	14	TGTGCCAGCAGCGTTGGGGAAAGCTCCTACGAGCAGTACTTC	CASSVGESSYEQYF
TRBV7-8	many	TRBJ1-1	NA	14	TGTGCCAGCAGCTTAGTGCGTAGGGACACTGAAGCTTTCTTT	CASSLVRRDTEAFF
TRBV29-1	NA	TRBJ2-7	TRBD2	14	TGCAGCCACCCGGCACTAGCGTTTTCCTACGAGCAGTACTTC	CSHPALAFSYEQYF
TRBV18	many	TRBJ1-2	NA	14	TGTGCCAGCTCACCTCTTGGGCCCATGGATGGCTACACCTTC	CASSPLGPMDGYTF
TRBV3-1	few	TRBJ2-1	NA	17	TGTGCCAGCAGTCTTTCTTGGGGGAGCGACTCGTACAATGAGCAGTTCTTC	CASSLSWGSDSYNEQFF
TRBV20-1	many	TRBJ1-1	NA	15	TGCAGTGCTAGCCCCGCAGGAATTTCTCGCACTGAAGCTTTCTTT	CSASPAGISRTEAFF
TRBV4-3	NA	TRBJ1-6	NA	14	TGCGCCAGCAGCCAAGAGCCCTTAGGGTCACCCCTCCACTTT	CASSQEPLGSPLHF
TRBV12-5	few	TRBJ1-3	NA	18	TGTGCTAGTGGTTTGTCAGGGACCCCACAGGTTCTTGGAAACACCATATATTTT	CASGLSGTPQVLGNTIYF
TRBV20-1	few	TRBJ2-1	NA	11	TGCAGTGCTCTAGTGGGCAATGAGCAGTTCTTC	CSALVGNEQFF
TRBV7-2	many	TRBJ1-4	NA	15	TGTGCCAGCAGCTTAAGTAGCCCAACTAATGAAAAACTGTTTTTT	CASSLSSPTNEKLFF
TRBV19	few	TRBJ1-5	TRBD1	16	TGTGCCAGTAGTATAGATCGACAGGGAGGGCCTCAGCCCCAGCATTTT	CASSIDRQGGPQPQHF
TRBV2	few	TRBJ2-1	TRBD2	14	TGTGCCAGCAGTCCTAGCGGGATCTACAATGAGCAGTTCTTC	CASSPSGIYNEQFF
TRBV19	NA	TRBJ2-2	NA	11	TGTGCCAGTAGTATCAGGGGGGAGCTGTTTTTT	CASSIRGELFF
TRBV6-5	NA	TRBJ2-5	NA	16	TGTGCCAGCAGTTACTCGTGGTCAGGGGGAGGAGAGACCCAGTACTTC	CASSYSWSGGGETQYF
TRBV9	NA	TRBJ1-2	NA	12	TGTGCCAGCCGACGGGGCGACTATGGCTACACCTTC	CASRRGDYGYTF
TRBV14	many	TRBJ1-2	NA	15	TGTGCCAGCAGCCAAGGGCCGATCGGGCCGTATGGCTACACCTTC	CASSQGPIGPYGYTF
TRBV28	few	TRBJ1-6	NA	15	TGTGCCAGCAGTCTCGGACAGTTCTATAATTCACCCCTCCACTTT	CASSLGQFYNSPLHF
TRBV11-2	many	TRBJ2-7	NA	12	TGTGCCAGCAGCCGGGGGTTTTCCGAGCAGTACTTC	CASSRGFSEQYF
TRBV20-1	many	TRBJ2-6	NA	17	TGCAGTGCTATGACTGATTCTCTGAGCTCTGGGGCCAACGTCCTGACTTTC	CSAMTDSLSSGANVLTF
TRBV5-1	NA	TRBJ1-1	TRBD1	15	TGCGCCAGCAGCCGCTCCGGGACAGGTCTAACTGAAGCTTTCTTT	CASSRSGTGLTEAFF
TRBV7-8	many	TRBJ1-1	NA	14	TGTGCCAGCAGCTTAGTGGCGCGCGGTAGAGAAGCTTTCTTT	CASSLVARGREAFF
TRBV7-2	few	TRBJ2-1	TRBD2	19	TGTGCCAGCAGCTTAGCTGTGTCTAGCGGGGATAGCTCCTACAATGAGCAGTTCTTC	CASSLAVSSGDSSYNEQFF
TRBV7-9	few	TRBJ2-1	TRBD2	17	TGTGCCAGCAGCTTCCCCGCCCTAGCGGTTGATTACAATGAGCAGTTCTTC	CASSFPALAVDYNEQFF
TRBV4-1	many	TRBJ1-1	NA	16	TGCGCCAGCAGCCACCCCCCTTTACAGAGCTACACTGAAGCTTTCTTT	CASSHPPLQSYTEAFF
TRBV10-2	many	TRBJ2-7	NA	11	TGCGCCAGCAGACAGACCTACGAGCAGTACTTC	CASRQTYEQYF
TRBV11-2	NA	TRBJ2-1	TRBD2	19	TGTGCCAGCAGCTTTCCCCGGACTAGCGGGAGTCTAACCTACAATGAGCAGTTCTTC	CASSFPRTSGSLTYNEQFF
TRBV28	many	TRBJ2-7	TRBD2	17	TGTGCCAGCAGTCCCGGGCTAGCGGGAGTCAGCTCCTACGAGCAGTACTTC	CASSPGLAGVSSYEQYF
TRBV23-1	few	TRBJ2-7	NA	16	TGCGCCAGCAGTCAACGGAGGACACCTGACCGCTACGAGCAGTACTTC	CASSQRRTPDRYEQYF
TRBV5-4	NA	TRBJ2-1	NA	14	TGTGCCAGCAGCGCCTGGGACGGTGAAAGCGAGCAGTTCTTC	CASSAWDGESEQFF